The 24 T cell receptor beta chains reported below all come from one sample, sequenced in a study of blood T cell repertoires in COVID-19. The method was immunoSEQ multiplex PCR; TCRdb's version includes in-frame clones alone and lacks a portion of them. The data show about 250,000 clones, 70% to 90% seen once. Source material: peripheral blood. Receptors originate from a woman aged 30 to 39 with COVID-19, enrolled during active disease.

V and J are TRBV2 and TRBJ2-1; TRBD2 matches 11 bases. CDR3 size: 14 residues. The V gene end was trimmed by 6 bases and the J gene end by 7 bases; junction bases not matched to a gene: 5. Germline CDR1 SNHLY, CDR2 FYNNEI. This chain's CDR3 is CASRSASGGNEQFF. DNA for the CDR3: TGTGCCAGCAGATCTGCTAGCGGGGGGAATGAGCAGTTCTTC.

For the CDR3, the DNA is TGTGCCAGTGGGAATGTGGGCGCATCAGGGGAAAAACTGTTTTTT. Protein: CASGNVGASGEKLFF. The J gene is TRBJ1-4, the V gene TRBV28, with TRBD1 as a possible D gene (5 bases). Germline V lookup: CDR1 MDHEN, CDR2 SYDVKM. CDR3 length: 15 residues. The germline V and J ends were trimmed by 9 bases and 8 bases, with 22 bases remaining between them.

The CDR3 here is CASSLAGPEGGYTF. The CDR3 region has the DNA TGTGCCAGCAGCTTAGCCGGCCCCGAGGGCGGCTACACCTTC. V gene TRBV7-2 combines with J gene TRBJ1-2, with D unclear. V lost 0 bases to trimming and J lost 8 bases, with 13 bases between them. The CDR3 is 14 amino acids. Germline assignment: CDR1 SGHTA and CDR2 FQGNSA.

V is TRBV5-6 and J is TRBJ2-7; the match to TRBD2 covers 8 bases. V shed 3 bases, J shed 2 bases, and the junction held 10 bases outside the gene matches. CDR3 size: 16 residues. The germline CDR1 and CDR2 sequences are SGHDT and YYEEEE. CDR3 DNA: TGTGCCAGCAGCTCCTCAGATAGCGGGGTCGCCTACGAGCAGTACTTC. Translating it yields CASSSSDSGVAYEQYF.

This chain connects TRBV7-9 to TRBJ2-1; D may be TRBD1 (7 bases). V was pared by 1 base and J by 4 bases, with 17 bases between. CDR3 length: 17 residues. CDR1 and CDR2 from the germline V gene are SEHNR and FQNEAQ (reference sequence). CDR3 in amino acids: CASSLVQGDWGYNEQFF. The CDR3 DNA reads as TGTGCCAGCAGCTTAGTTCAGGGGGACTGGGGATACAATGAGCAGTTCTTC.

J is TRBJ1-4 and V is TRBV3-1 (or the pseudogene TRBV3-2); D remains unclear. The length of the CDR3 is 14 residues. V was clipped by 5 bases and J by 6 bases, with 13 bases between them. Germline V gene data show CDR1 as LGHDT and CDR2 as YNNKEL (reference sequence). The CDR3, as DNA: TGTGCCAGCAGCTCCCGACTAGAGGATGAAAAACTGTTTTTT. Translating it yields CASSSRLEDEKLFF.

The chain joins TRBV6-5 to TRBJ1-1, with TRBD1 matching 8 bases. The CDR3 has 13 residues. J lost 12 bases, V lost 4 bases, and 10 bases had no gene match. Germline V gene lookup returns CDR1 MNHEY and CDR2 SVGAGI. CDR3 nucleotide sequence: TGTGCCAGCAGTTCGACAGGGGCCCGGATAACTTTCTTT. Translating it yields CASSSTGARITFF.

The chain uses TRBV20-1 and TRBJ2-2; 8 bases are a match to TRBD2. The ends lost 3 bases at V and 7 bases at J; junction bases unmatched: 7. The CDR3 has 14 residues. The germline V gene has CDR1 DFQATT and CDR2 SNEGSKA (reference sequence). The CDR3 DNA sequence: TGCAGTGCTAGTTGGAGCGGGGGTATCGGGGAGCTGTTTTTT. It yields the protein CSASWSGGIGELFF.

The chain employs TRBV4-2 and TRBJ1-4; no clear D gene. Trimming stripped 0 bases from V and 2 bases from J, with 7 bases between. The CDR3 consists of 15 residues. Germline V lookup: CDR1 LGHNA, CDR2 YNFKEQ. The chain's CDR3 is CASSQEVRTNEKLFF. DNA for the CDR3: TGTGCCAGCAGCCAAGAGGTACGGACTAATGAAAAACTGTTTTTT.

This chain links TRBV11-2 with TRBJ1-2; TRBD1 matches 11 bases. Germline V lookup: CDR1 SGHAT, CDR2 FQNNGV. This CDR3 has 16 amino acids. J lost 4 bases, V lost 5 bases, and 9 bases had no gene match. CDR3 region: CASSHLRGQGGYGYTF. CDR3 coding DNA: TGTGCCAGCAGCCACCTCAGGGGACAGGGGGGCTATGGCTACACCTTC.

V usage is TRBV3-1 (or the pseudogene TRBV3-2) and J usage is TRBJ2-7; 7 nucleotides align to TRBD2. CDR1 and CDR2 (germline): LGHDT, YNNKEL (reference sequence). After removal of 0 bases from V and 4 bases from J, the junction contained 9 bases not matched to a gene. CDR3 length equals 16 residues. The CDR3 DNA reads TGTGCCAGCAGCCAAGAGGGCAGCGGGGCCGGGTACGAGCAGTACTTC. This encodes CASSQEGSGAGYEQYF.

V is TRBV7-2 and J is TRBJ2-5; 8 bases align to TRBD2. The CDR3 is 16 amino acids. Germline CDR1 reads SGHTA; CDR2 reads FQGNSA. V trimming: 5 bases; J trimming: 4 bases; junction bases outside the gene matches: 12. The CDR3 is CASSTITGGASETQYF. Written as DNA, the CDR3 is TGTGCCAGCAGCACAATTACCGGGGGGGCTTCAGAGACCCAGTACTTC.

The rearrangement links TRBV28 to TRBJ1-5; 7 nucleotides agree with TRBD1. CDR3 length equals 14 residues. The germline V gene encodes CDR1 MDHEN and CDR2 SYDVKM. V trimming: 5 bases; J trimming: 6 bases; junction bases outside the gene matches: 7. CDR3 sequence: CASSLTGEIQPQHF. The DNA of the CDR3 is TGTGCCAGCAGTCTTACAGGGGAGATTCAGCCCCAGCATTTT.

The rearrangement joins TRBV4-3 to TRBJ2-3; 10 nucleotides match TRBD2. This CDR3 spans 18 amino acids. Germline V gene lookup returns CDR1 LGHNA and CDR2 YSLEER. The J segment lost 2 bases and the V segment lost 3 bases, leaving 11 bases of the junction unmatched. This CDR3 reads CASSHIAAGGPPTDTQYF. The CDR3 bases are TGCGCCAGCAGCCATATAGCAGCGGGAGGGCCCCCCACAGATACGCAGTATTTT.

The chain recombines TRBV24-1 with TRBJ2-2; 12 bases are a match to TRBD1. Per the germline V gene, CDR1 is KGHDR and CDR2 is SFDVKD. This CDR3 has 19 amino acids. Losses at the gene ends were 3 bases for V and 2 bases for J; bases not matched to a gene: 9. CDR3 nucleotides: TGTGCCACCAGTGATCCGTACCGGGACAGGGGGCTAAACACCGGGGAGCTGTTTTTT. The encoded protein is CATSDPYRDRGLNTGELFF.

This clone was recorded a few times. The gene calls are TRBV10-3 and TRBJ2-3; no firm D call. The CDR3 totals 12 residues. In germline, CDR1 is ENHRY, CDR2 SYGVKD. V was cut by 0 bases and J by 6 bases, with 4 bases left in between. In nucleotides, the CDR3 is TGTGCCATCAGTGAGTCGTCGGATACGCAGTATTTT. Amino acids: CAISESSDTQYF.

This sequence joins TRBV14 and TRBJ2-3; 8 bases line up with TRBD1. CDR1 is SGHDN, CDR2 FVKESK, per germline. V was clipped by 0 bases and J by 5 bases; unmatched bases: 13. This CDR3 region has 18 residues. The CDR3 spells CASSQDRGQGGPGDTQYF. CDR3 bases: TGTGCCAGCAGCCAAGATCGCGGACAGGGCGGCCCCGGAGATACGCAGTATTTT.

This sequence joins TRBV7-2 and TRBJ2-5; a possible D gene is TRBD1 (5 bases). Trimming cost V 4 bases and J 1 base, with 13 bases left between them. Per the germline V gene, CDR1 is SGHTA and CDR2 is FQGNSA. The CDR3 contains 15 residues. The CDR3 coding sequence is TGTGCCAGCAGCTCTCGACAGAGGTTCCAAGAGACCCAGTACTTC. The encoded protein is CASSSRQRFQETQYF.

This rearrangement joins TRBV19 to TRBJ1-1, with D perhaps TRBD1 (6 bases). Per the germline V gene, CDR1 is LNHDA and CDR2 is SQIVND (reference sequence). This CDR3 has 15 amino acids. The ends were cut back, 11 bases at V and 2 bases at J, with 21 bases in the middle. In DNA, the CDR3 is TGTGCCTCGCATGTGGGGGCGATCCCAAACACTGAAGCTTTCTTT. Translated, it gives CASHVGAIPNTEAFF.

The V and J genes are TRBV7-9 and TRBJ1-4, with D unresolved. Deletions cut 1 base from V and 7 bases from J, with 7 bases between. This CDR3 comprises 13 residues. Germline lookup yields CDR1 SEHNR and CDR2 FQNEAQ (reference sequence). The DNA of the CDR3 is TGTGCCAGCAGCTTAGTTGGGCCTGAAAAACTGTTTTTT. It encodes CASSLVGPEKLFF.

The V call is TRBV19, the J call TRBJ2-5, with TRBD1 as a possible D gene (5 bases). Trimming took 4 bases from V and 2 from J, leaving 11 bases between them. From germline, CDR1 is LNHDA and CDR2 SQIVND (reference sequence). This CDR3 contains 14 residues. The CDR3 sequence: CASSSTGPQETQYF. In DNA, the CDR3 is TGTGCCAGTAGTAGCACAGGCCCGCAAGAGACCCAGTACTTC.

The rearrangement uses TRBV7-2 and TRBJ2-7; 9 bases map to TRBD2. Germline CDR1 reads SGHTA; CDR2 reads FQGNSA. The CDR3 extends over 15 amino acids. The V gene end was trimmed by 5 bases and the J gene end by 3 bases; junction bases not matched to a gene: 8. The CDR3 is CASSPTSGQGYEQYF. The CDR3 nucleotides read TGTGCCAGCAGCCCTACTAGCGGGCAGGGCTACGAGCAGTACTTC.

The V and J genes are TRBV27 and TRBJ2-3; TRBD2 agrees at 13 bases. V shed 1 base, J shed 4 bases, and the junction held 8 bases outside the gene matches. The CDR3 consists of 18 residues. Germline loops: CDR1 MNHEY, CDR2 SMNVEV (reference sequence). Written as DNA, the CDR3 is TGTGCCAGCAGTTTATTGGGACTAGCGGGATTTAGCTCAGATACGCAGTATTTT. Amino acids: CASSLLGLAGFSSDTQYF.

This clone has only one observation. The V gene is TRBV27, the J gene TRBJ1-2; TRBD1 aligns across 10 bases. The CDR3 contains 17 residues. The ends lost 2 bases at V and 0 bases at J; junction bases unmatched: 6. Germline lookup yields CDR1 MNHEY and CDR2 SMNVEV (reference sequence). The CDR3 region is CASSLNGQGVPNYGYTF. CDR3 bases: TGTGCCAGCAGTTTAAACGGACAGGGGGTCCCTAACTATGGCTACACCTTC.